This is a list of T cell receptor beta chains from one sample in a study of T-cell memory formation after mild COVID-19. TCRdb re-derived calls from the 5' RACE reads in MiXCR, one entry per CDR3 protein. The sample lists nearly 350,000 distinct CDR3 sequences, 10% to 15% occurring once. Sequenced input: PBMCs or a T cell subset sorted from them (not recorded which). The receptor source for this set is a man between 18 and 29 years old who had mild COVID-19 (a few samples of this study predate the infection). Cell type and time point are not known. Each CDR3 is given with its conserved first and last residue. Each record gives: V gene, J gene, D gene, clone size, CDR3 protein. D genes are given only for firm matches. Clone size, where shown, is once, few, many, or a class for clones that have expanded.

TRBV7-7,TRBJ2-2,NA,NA,CACRRNRAGELFF
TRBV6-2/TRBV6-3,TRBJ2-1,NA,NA,CASSPRTPINEQFF
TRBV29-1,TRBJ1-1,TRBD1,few,CSVESTRTGSTEAFF
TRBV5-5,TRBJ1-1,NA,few,CASSLDIGRYRRSSEAFF
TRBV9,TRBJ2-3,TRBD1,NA,CASSVRNYRGLTDTQYF
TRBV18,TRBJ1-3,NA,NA,CASSPMYKSDSGNTIYF
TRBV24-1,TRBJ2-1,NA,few,CATSDKWIYNEQFF
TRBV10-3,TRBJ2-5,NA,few,CAITSGQEGQTQYF
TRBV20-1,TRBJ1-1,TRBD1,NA,CSASRGPDTEAFF
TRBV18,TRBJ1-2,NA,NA,CASSPNPDSNYGYTF
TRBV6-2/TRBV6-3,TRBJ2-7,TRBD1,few,CASSEGTGINEQYF
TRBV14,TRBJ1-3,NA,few,CASSQGRRSSSGNTIYF
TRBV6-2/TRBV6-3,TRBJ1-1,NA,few,CASNTNWGTEAFF
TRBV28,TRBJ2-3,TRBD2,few,CASSPTSGGIDTQYF
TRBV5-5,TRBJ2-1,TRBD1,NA,CASSLYSGGRDNEQFF
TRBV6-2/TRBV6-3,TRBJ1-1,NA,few,CASSTLFGGHTEAFF
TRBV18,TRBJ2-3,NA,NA,CASSRGTDTDTQYF
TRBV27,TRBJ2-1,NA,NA,CASGLTERAEQFF
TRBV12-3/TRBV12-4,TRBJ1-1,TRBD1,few,CASGGTGFSEAFF
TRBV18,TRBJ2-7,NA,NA,CASSPQGNNYEQYF
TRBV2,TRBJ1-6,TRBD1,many,CASSGQGSYNSPLHF
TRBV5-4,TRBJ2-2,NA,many,CASSLGVSAGELFF
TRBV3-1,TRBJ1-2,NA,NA,CASSPYGGGYTF
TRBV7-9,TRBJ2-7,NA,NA,CASSAEDEQYF
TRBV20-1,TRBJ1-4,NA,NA,CSASKDEKLFF
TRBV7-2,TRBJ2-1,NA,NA,CASSSRGQSSYNEQFF
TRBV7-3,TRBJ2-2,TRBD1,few,CASSKTGGSNTGELFF
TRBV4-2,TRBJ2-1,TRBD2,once,CASSRSGGLSDEQFF
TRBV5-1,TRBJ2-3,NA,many,CASSLGAARYTDTQYF
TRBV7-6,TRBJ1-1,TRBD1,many,CASSSNRGRGTEAFF
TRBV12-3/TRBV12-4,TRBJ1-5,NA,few,CASRPGTVNQPQHF
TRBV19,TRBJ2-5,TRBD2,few,CASALAGGSETQYF
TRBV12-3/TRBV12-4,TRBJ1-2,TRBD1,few,CASSARDRAVYGYTF
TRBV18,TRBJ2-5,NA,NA,CASSPPGGFQETQYF
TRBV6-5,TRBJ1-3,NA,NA,CASSYSSGVPGNTIYF
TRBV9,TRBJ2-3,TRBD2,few,CASSLTGGPSTADTQYF
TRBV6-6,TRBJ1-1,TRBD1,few,CASRARTGGSAFF
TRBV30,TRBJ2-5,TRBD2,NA,CAWSGGGTQETQYF
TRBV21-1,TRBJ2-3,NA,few,CASSKDRQDSINTQYF
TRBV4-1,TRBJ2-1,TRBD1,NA,CASSRGQESSYNEQFF
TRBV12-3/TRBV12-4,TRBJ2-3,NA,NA,CASSSMKTGPTDTQYF
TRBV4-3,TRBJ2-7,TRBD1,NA,CASSQGDRVLYEQYF
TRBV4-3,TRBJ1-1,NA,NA,CASSPRGQSRAFF
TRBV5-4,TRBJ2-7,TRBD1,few,CASSSNRGIYEQYF
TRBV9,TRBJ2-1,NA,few,CASSVEQYNEQFF
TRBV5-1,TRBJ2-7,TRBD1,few,CASSLVTGDVGEQYF
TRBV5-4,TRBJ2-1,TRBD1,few,CASSMGQDNEQFF
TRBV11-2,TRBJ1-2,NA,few,CASTSTGVNYGYTF
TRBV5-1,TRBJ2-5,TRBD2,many,CASSLLVAGVQETQYF
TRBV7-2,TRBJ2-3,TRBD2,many,CASSSGTISTDTQYF
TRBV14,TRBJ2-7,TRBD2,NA,CASSQALAGGPQYF
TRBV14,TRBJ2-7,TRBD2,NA,CASSQERVGGYSYEQYF
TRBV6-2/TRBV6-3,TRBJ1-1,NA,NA,CASSYSLTEAFF